This T cell receptor (beta chain) is from a study of shared T cell receptors in the human thymus. TCRdb keeps only in-frame clones here, not all; method: immunoSEQ multiplex PCR. The profile shows about 610,000 clones, 70% to 90% of them singletons. Germline CDR1 reads SGHVS; CDR2 reads FQNEAQ. This CDR3 is 16 amino acids long. The V end was cut by 3 bases, the J end by 8 bases, with 20 bases between. This sample also appeared in a second study, on human thymus T cells. Per that paper: Having corrective surgery for congenital heart defects, healthy Finnish infants were the ones who donated. Resected material from corrective heart surgery provided the thymus tissue analysed. An apparent bias in V and J gene usage was seen in thymic and blood repertoires. Related research examined unrelated individuals and reported that their thymic repertoires overlapped highly.

The chain links TRBV7-8 to TRBJ2-1, with D perhaps matching TRBD2 (6 bases). The sequence derives from a boy younger than two with a congenital heart defect. Sequenced sample: thymocytes. CDR3 in amino acids: CASSFGRGPPLDEQFF. The CDR3, as DNA: TGTGCCAGCAGCTTTGGGCGGGGTCCTCCTTTAGATGAGCAGTTCTTC.